The clone carrying this T cell receptor beta chain was observed a handful of times. What it binds is not known. The data belong to a study of blood T cells in healthy people across ages. The V end lost 5 bases, the J end lost 2 bases, and 10 bases lay between the germline ends. The CDR3 contains 14 residues. CDR1 and CDR2 from the germline V gene are MNHNS and SASEGT. Overall study results and limits: While age rose, TCR beta diversity per million T cells dropped in a roughly linear way. Not knowing donor CMV status may have confounded expanded clonotype changes.

Then a second PCR, running about 7 to 11 cycles, was carried out with a sample-barcoded 5' primer and a J-beta primer mix. TCRdb re-called the 5' RACE reads with MiXCR, one entry per CDR3 protein. Here the sample spans around 1,800,000 distinct CDR3 sequences, 30% to 40% being singletons. This receptor was identified in a human donor in good health. The sequenced material came from blood. V usage is TRBV6-1 and J usage is TRBJ1-5, with D possibly matching TRBD1 (5 bases). The CDR3 reads CASSHKQGNQPQHF. The CDR3 DNA reads as TGTGCCAGCAGTCACAAACAGGGCAATCAGCCCCAGCATTTT.